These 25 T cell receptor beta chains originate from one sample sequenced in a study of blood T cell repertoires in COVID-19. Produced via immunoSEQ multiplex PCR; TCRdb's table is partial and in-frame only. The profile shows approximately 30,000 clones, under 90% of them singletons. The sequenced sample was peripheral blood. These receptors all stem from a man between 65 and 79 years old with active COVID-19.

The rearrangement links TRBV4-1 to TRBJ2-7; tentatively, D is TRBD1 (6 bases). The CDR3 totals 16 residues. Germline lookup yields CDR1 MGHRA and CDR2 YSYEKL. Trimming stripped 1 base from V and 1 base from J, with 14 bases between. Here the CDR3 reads CASSQAPGAYSYEQYF. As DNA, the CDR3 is TGCGCCAGCAGCCAAGCCCCAGGGGCCTATTCCTACGAGCAGTACTTC.

This chain's CDR3 is CAISSDRGSYGYTF. The CDR3 DNA reads as TGTGCCATCAGTTCAGACAGGGGTTCCTATGGCTACACCTTC. The V call is TRBV10-3, the J call TRBJ1-2; 8 bases are shared with TRBD1. Per germline, CDR1 ENHRY and CDR2 SYGVKD. V was clipped by 5 bases and J by 4 bases; unmatched bases: 6. This CDR3 region has 14 residues.

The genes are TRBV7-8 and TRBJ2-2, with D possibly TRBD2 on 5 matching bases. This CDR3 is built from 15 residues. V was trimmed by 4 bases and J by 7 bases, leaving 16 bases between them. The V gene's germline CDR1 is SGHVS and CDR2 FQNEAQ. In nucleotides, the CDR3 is TGTGCCAGCAGCTCCCGGCTAGCCGGCGGCGGGGAGCTGTTTTTT. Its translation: CASSSRLAGGGELFF.

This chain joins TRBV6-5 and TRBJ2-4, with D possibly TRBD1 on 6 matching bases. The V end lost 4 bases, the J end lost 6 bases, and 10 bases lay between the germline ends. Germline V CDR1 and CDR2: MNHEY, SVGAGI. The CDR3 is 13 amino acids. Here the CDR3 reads CASSSGQTNIQYF. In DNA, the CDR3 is TGTGCCAGCAGTTCTGGACAGACAAACATTCAGTACTTC.

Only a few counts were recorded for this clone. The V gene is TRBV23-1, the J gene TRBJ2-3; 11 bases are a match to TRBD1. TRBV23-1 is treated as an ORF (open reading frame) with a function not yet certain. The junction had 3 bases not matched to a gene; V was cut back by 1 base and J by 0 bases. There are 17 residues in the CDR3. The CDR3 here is CASSQWTGGSSTDTQYF. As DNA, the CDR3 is TGCGCCAGCAGTCAATGGACAGGGGGCTCTAGCACAGATACGCAGTATTTT.

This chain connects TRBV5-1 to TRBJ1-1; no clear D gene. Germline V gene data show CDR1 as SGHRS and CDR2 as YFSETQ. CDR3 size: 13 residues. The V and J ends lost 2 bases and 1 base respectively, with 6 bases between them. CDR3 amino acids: CASSFRGNTEAFF. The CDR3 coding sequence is TGCGCCAGCAGCTTCCGAGGGAACACTGAAGCTTTCTTT.

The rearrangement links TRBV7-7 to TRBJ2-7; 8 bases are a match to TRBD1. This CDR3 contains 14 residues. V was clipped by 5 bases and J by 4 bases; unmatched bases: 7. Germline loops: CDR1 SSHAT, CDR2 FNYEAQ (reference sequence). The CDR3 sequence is CASSVGQGPYEQYF. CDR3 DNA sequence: TGTGCCAGCAGCGTCGGACAGGGACCATACGAGCAGTACTTC. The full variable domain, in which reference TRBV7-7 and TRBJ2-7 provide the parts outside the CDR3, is GAGVSQSPRYKVTKRGQDVTLRCDPISSHATLYWYQQALGQGPEFLTYFNYEAQPDKSGLPSDRFSAERPEGSISTLTIQRTEQRDSAMYRCASSVGQGPYEQYFGPGTRLTVT.

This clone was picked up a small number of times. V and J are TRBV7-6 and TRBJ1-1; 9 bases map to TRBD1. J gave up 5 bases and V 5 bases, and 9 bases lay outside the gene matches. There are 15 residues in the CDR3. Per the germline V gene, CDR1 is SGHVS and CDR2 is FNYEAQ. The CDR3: CASSTPGTGRTEAFF. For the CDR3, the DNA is TGTGCCAGCAGCACCCCCGGGACAGGGAGGACTGAAGCTTTCTTT.

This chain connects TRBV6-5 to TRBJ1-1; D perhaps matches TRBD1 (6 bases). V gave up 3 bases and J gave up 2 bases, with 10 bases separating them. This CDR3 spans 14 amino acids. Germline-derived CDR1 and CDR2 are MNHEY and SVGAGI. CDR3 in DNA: TGTGCCAGCAGTTATACGACAGGTAACACTGAAGCTTTCTTT. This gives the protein CASSYTTGNTEAFF.

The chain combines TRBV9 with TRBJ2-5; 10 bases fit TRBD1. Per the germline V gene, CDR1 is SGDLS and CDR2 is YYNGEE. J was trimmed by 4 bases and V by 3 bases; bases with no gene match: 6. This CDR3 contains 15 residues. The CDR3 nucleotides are TGTGCCAGCAGCGGAAGGGACAGGGGTCGAGAGACCCAGTACTTC. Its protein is CASSGRDRGRETQYF.

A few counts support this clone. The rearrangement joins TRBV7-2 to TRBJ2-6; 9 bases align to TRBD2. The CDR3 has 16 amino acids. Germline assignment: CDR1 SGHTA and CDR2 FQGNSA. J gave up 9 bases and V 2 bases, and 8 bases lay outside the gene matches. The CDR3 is CASSLIGAGGLNVLTF. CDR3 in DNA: TGTGCCAGCAGCTTAATAGGAGCGGGGGGTCTCAACGTCCTGACTTTC.

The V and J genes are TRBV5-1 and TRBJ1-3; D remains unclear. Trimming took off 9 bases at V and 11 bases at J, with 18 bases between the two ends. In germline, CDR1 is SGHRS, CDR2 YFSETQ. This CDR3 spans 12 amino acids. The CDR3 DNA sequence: TGCGCCACCCCAGTGGGGAGGGAGGCCATATATTTT. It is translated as CATPVGREAIYF. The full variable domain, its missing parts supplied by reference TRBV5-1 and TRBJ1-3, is KAGVTQTPRYLIKTRGQQVTLSCSPISGHRSVSWYQQTPGQGLQFLFEYFSETQRNKGNFPGRFSGRQFSNSRSEMNVSTLELGDSALYLCATPVGREAIYFGEGSWLTVV.

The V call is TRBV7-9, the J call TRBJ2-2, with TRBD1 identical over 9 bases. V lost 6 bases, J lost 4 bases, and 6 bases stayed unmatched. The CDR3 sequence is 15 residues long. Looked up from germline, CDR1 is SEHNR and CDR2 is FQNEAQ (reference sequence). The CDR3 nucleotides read TGTGCCAGCAGGGGGACAGGGAAGGGCACCGGGGAGCTGTTTTTT. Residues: CASRGTGKGTGELFF.

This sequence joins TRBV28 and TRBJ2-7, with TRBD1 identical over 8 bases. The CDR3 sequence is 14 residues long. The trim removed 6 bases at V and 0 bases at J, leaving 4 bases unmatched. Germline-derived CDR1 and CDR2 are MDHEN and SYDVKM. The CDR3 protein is CASRPGQVSYEQYF. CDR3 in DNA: TGTGCCAGCAGACCGGGACAGGTCTCCTACGAGCAGTACTTC.

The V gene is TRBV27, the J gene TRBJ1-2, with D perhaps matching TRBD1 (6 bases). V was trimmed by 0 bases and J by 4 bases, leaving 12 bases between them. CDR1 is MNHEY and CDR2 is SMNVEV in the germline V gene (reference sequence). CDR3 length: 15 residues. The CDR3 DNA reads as TGTGCCAGCAGTTTATCGAAAGGGGGAGCCTATGGCTACACCTTC. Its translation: CASSLSKGGAYGYTF.

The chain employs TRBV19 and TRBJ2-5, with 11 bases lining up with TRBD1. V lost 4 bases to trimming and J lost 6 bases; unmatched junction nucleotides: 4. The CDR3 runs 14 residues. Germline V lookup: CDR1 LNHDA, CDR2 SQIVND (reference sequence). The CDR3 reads CASSTGQGAKTQYF. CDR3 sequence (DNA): TGTGCCAGTAGTACCGGACAGGGGGCAAAGACCCAGTACTTC.

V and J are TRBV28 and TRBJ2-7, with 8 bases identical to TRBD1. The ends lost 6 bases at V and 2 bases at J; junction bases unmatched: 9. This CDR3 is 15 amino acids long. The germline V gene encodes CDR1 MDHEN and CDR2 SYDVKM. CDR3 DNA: TGTGCCAGCAGGCAACCGGACAGGGCCGCCTACGAGCAGTACTTC. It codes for CASRQPDRAAYEQYF.

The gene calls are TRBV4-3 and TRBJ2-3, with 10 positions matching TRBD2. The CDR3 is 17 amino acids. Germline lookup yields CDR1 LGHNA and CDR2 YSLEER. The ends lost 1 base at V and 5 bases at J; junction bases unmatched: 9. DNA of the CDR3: TGCGCCAGCAGCCAAGGGCTCAGCGGGGGGGCGGGAGATACGCAGTATTTT. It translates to CASSQGLSGGAGDTQYF.

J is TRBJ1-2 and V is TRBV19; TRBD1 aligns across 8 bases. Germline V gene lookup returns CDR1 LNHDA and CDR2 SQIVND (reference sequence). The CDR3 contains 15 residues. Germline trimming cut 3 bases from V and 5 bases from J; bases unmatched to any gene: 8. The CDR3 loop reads CASSIQGQERYGYTF. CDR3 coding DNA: TGTGCCAGTAGTATTCAGGGACAGGAGAGATATGGCTACACCTTC.

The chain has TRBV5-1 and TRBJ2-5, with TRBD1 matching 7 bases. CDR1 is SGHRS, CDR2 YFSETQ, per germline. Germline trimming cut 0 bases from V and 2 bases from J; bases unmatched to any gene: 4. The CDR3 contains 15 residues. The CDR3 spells CASSLGQGRQETQYF. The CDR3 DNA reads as TGCGCCAGCAGCTTGGGACAGGGCCGTCAAGAGACCCAGTACTTC.

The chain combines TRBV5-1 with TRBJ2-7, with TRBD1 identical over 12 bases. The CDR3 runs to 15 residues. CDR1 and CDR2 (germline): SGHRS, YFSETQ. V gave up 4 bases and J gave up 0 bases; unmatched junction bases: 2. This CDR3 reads CASSGGQGASYEQYF. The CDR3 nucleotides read TGCGCCAGCAGCGGGGGACAGGGGGCCTCCTACGAGCAGTACTTC.

In DNA form, the CDR3 reads TGTGCCAGCAGACATAGCACAGATACGCAGTATTTT. Translation: CASRHSTDTQYF. This sequence joins TRBV6-5 and TRBJ2-3, with D hard to call. There are 12 residues in the CDR3. Trimming removed 6 bases from V and 0 bases from J, with 4 bases in between. The V gene's germline CDR1 is MNHEY and CDR2 SVGAGI.

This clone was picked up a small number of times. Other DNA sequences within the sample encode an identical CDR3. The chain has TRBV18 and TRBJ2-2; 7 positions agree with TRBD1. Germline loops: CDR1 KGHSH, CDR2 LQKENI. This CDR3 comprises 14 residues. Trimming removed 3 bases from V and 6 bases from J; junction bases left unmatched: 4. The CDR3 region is CASSPLDRAGELFF. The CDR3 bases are TGTGCCAGCTCACCGCTTGACAGGGCCGGGGAGCTGTTTTTT.

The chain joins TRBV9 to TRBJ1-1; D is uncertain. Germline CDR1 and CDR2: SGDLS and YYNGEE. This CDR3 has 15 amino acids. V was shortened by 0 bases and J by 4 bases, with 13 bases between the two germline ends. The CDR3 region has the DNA TGTGCCAGCAGCGTAGATGCCCACCGGGGCACTGAAGCTTTCTTT. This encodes CASSVDAHRGTEAFF.

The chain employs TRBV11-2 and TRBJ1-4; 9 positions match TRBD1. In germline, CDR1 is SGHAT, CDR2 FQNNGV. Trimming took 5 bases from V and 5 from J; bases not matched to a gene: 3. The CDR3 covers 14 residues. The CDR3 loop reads CASSLGTGNEKLFF. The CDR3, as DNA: TGTGCCAGCAGCCTCGGGACAGGGAATGAAAAACTGTTTTTT.